This T cell receptor (gamma chain) was sequenced in a study of γδ T cells in repeated Plasmodium falciparum infection. Study overall: Sampling occurred at baseline, pre-infection for selected infections, and 21 days post-infection.

Notes on the study in general: Many TCRgamma sequences overlapped between individuals in stable Vgamma9/Vdelta2+ repertoires. Vdelta2-negative gammadelta repertoires appeared less diverse and less shared in Malian than Australian children.

TRG and TRD sequences were obtained from every sorted gammadelta sample. TCRdb used CATT to re-call clones from the multiplex PCR reads. The profile shows some 30,000 gamma-chain clones, under 1.5% of them singletons. Gammadelta T cells were flow-sorted from PBMC into Vgamma9/Vdelta2+ and Vdelta2-negative populations for bulk analysis. Germline V gene data show CDR1 as EGSTGY and CDR2 as YDSYTSSV. There are 13 residues in the CDR3. This clone was seen a few times. The antigen remains unidentified. Only one base separates this from a far larger clonotype, so it likely reflects a read error. Other DNA sequences in this specimen translate into the identical CDR3.

Material for sequencing was gamma-delta T cells from blood. The V gene call is TRGV4, and the J gene call is absent. The sequence came from a pool of human donors (malaria-infected and uninfected, not separated). Here the CDR3 DNA reads TGTGCCACCTGTCCTCCAAAACATTATAAGAAGCTCTTT. Amino acids: CATCPPKHYKKLF.